The T cell receptor (beta chain) under discussion was sequenced for a study of early T cells in non-severe SARS-CoV-2 infection. For the study at large: Sequencing targeted bulk RNA from unsorted whole blood, leaving chains unpaired.

Points on this clonotype: Its specificity is unknown.

Individually, cDNA molecules had unique molecular identifiers attached to them. One entry per CDR3 protein results from TCRdb running MiXCR on the 5' RACE reads. The table has around 76,000 distinct CDR3 sequences, 13% to 15% seen once. General study points: Private and CD4 specificities were missed by VDJdb matching, which favored anti-spike CD8 responses.

There are 13 residues in the CDR3. Per germline, CDR1 MDHEN and CDR2 SYDVKM. Trimming shortened V by 5 bases and J by 5 bases, and 10 bases separated the two germline ends. The receptor's source is an adult who was a healthcare worker with PCR-confirmed SARS-CoV-2 infection or an uninfected control (not recorded which). The chain combines TRBV28 with TRBJ1-5, with no clear D. The sample in question was whole blood, obtained at baseline. Here the CDR3 DNA reads TGTGCCAGCAGTACCCTGACTTATCAGCCCCAGCATTTT. Its protein is CASSTLTYQPQHF.